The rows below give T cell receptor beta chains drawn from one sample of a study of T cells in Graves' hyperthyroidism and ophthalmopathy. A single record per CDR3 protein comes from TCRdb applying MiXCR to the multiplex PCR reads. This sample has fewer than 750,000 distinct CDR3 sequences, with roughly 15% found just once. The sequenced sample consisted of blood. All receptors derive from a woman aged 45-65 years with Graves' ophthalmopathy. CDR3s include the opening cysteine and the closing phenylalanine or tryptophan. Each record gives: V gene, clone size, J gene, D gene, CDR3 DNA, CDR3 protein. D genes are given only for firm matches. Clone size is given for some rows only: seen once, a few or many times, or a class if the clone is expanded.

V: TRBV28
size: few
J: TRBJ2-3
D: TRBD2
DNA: TGTGCCAGCAGTTTAGGGCTAGCGGGAGGGGCGCTAGATACGCAGTATTTT
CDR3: CASSLGLAGGALDTQYF

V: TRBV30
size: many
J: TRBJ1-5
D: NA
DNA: TGTGCCTGGAGTGCCCGGGGTCGGCATCAGCCCCAGCATTTT
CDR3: CAWSARGRHQPQHF

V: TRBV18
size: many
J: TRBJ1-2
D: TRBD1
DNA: TGTGCCAGCTCACCCACGTCGACCCCAGGGGGCGGCCACTATGGCTACACCTTC
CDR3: CASSPTSTPGGGHYGYTF

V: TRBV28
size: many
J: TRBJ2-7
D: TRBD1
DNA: TGTGCCAGCTGCAACTACAGGGGTCCCTACGAGCAGTACTTC
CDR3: CASCNYRGPYEQYF

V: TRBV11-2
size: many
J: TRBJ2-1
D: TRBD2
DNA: TGTGCCAGCAGCTTAGTGGGGGGAGGGCCAGTAAATGAGCAGTTCTTC
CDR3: CASSLVGGGPVNEQFF

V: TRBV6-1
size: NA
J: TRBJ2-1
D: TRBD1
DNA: TGTGCCAGCAGTCCTACCCTCCGGGACAGCGCCAAGGTGGGGGTTAGGATCTTATACAATGAGCAGTTCTTC
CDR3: CASSPTLRDSAKVGVRILYNEQFF

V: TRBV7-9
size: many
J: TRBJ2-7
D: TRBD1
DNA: TGTGCCAGCAGCTCCAGGACAGGGCTCTACGAGCAGTACTTC
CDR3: CASSSRTGLYEQYF

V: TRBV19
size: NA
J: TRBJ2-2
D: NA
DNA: TGTGCCAGTAGTATCGGCGCAGGAGGGACCGGGGAGCTGTTTTTT
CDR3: CASSIGAGGTGELFF

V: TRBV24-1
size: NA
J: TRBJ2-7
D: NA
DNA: TGTGCCACCAGTGGCACCACAGGGTTGACCTACGAGCAGTACTTC
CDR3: CATSGTTGLTYEQYF

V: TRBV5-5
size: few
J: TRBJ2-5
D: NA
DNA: TGTGCCAGCACCCCCGCAGGACCCCCCCCCAGTGAGACCCAGTACTTC
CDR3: CASTPAGPPPSETQYF

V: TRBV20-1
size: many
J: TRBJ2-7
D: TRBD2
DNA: TGCAGTGCTAGCAATTGGACTAGTATCGAGCAGTACTTC
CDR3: CSASNWTSIEQYF

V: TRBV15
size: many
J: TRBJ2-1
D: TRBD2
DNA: TGTGCCACCAGCAGAGCGGGAGGCTACAATGAGCAGTTCTTC
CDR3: CATSRAGGYNEQFF

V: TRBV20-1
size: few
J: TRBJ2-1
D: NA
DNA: TGCAGTGCTAGACAGGGCAATGAGCAGTTCTTC
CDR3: CSARQGNEQFF

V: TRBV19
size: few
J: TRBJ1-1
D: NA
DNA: TGTGCCAGTAGTGTTTGGGGGGGGAACACTGAAGCTTTCTTT
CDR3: CASSVWGGNTEAFF

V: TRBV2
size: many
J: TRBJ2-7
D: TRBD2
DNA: TGTGCCAGCAGTGATCCTAGCGGGAGATCTATGTACGAGCAGTACTTC
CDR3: CASSDPSGRSMYEQYF

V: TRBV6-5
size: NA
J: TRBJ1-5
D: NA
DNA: TGTGCCAGCAGCTCGACAGGTCCCAATCAGCCCCAGCATTTT
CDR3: CASSSTGPNQPQHF

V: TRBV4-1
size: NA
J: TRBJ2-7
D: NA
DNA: TGCGCCAGCAGCCGCCTCGCTAGCGCCCGGACCTACGAGCAGTACTTC
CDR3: CASSRLASARTYEQYF

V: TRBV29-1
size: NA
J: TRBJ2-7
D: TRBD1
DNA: TGCAGCGTTGAAGGGCGAACAGGGGGCAACAACGAGCAGTACTTC
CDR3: CSVEGRTGGNNEQYF

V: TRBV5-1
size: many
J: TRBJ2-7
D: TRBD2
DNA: TGCGCCAGCAGCTTGCTCCTTAGCGGGAGGGCCCACGAGCAGTACTTC
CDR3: CASSLLLSGRAHEQYF

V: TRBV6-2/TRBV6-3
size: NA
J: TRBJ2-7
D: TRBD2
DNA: TGTGCCAGCAGTTACGAAGCGGGGATTGACAATGAGCAGTACTTC
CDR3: CASSYEAGIDNEQYF

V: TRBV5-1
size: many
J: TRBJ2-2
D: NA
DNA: TGTGCCAGCAGCTTAGGGGGCACCGGGGAGCTGTTTTTT
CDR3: CASSLGGTGELFF

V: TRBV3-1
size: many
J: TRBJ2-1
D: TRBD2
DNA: TGTGCCAGCAGCCAAGATAAGGCGGGAGGGCTCGTGAATGAGCAGTTCTTC
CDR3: CASSQDKAGGLVNEQFF

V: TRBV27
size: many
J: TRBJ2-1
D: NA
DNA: TGTGCCAGCAGTTTATCGGGACGTCGGGTGTACAATGAGCAGTTCTTC
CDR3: CASSLSGRRVYNEQFF

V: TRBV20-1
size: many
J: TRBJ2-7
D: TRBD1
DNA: TGCAGTGCTAGGGGGGGGACAGGGGGTGACTACGAGCAGTACTTC
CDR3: CSARGGTGGDYEQYF

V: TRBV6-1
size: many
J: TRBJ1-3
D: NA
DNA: TGTGCCAGCAGGCAGGGCCTGGGAAACACCATATATTTT
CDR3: CASRQGLGNTIYF

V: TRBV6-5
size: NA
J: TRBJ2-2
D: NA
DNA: TGTGCCAGCAGTTTCCCGCGACTAGATGGGACCGGGGAGCTGTTTTTT
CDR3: CASSFPRLDGTGELFF

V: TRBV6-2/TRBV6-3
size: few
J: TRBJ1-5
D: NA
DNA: TGTGCCAGCAGTTATTCCCTGGACGAGCCAGGGGAACAGCCCCAGCATTTT
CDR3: CASSYSLDEPGEQPQHF

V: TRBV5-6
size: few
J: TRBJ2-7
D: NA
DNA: TGTGCCAGCAGCTCCAGGGTCTCCTACGAGCAGTACTTC
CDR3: CASSSRVSYEQYF

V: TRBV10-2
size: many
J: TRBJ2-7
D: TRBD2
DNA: TGCGCCAGCAGTGAACTAGCGGGAATCAAGCAGTACTTC
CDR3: CASSELAGIKQYF

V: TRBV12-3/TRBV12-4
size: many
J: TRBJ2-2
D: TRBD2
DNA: TGTGCCAGCAGTTTACTAGTTGGACTAGCGAGCACCGGGGAGCTGTTTTTT
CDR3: CASSLLVGLASTGELFF

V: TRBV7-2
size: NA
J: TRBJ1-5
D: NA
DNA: TGTGCCAGCAGCTTAGTCTTAGGGAAAACTAGCAATCAGCCCCAGCATTTT
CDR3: CASSLVLGKTSNQPQHF

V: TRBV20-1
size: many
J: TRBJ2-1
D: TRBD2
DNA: TGCAGTGCTAGAGATATGGGGGAGGGGAGCTCCTACAATGAGCAGTTCTTC
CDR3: CSARDMGEGSSYNEQFF

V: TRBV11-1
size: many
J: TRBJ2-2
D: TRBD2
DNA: TGTGCCAGTGAAGCGGGAGCGGGCACCGGGGAGCTGTTTTTT
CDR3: CASEAGAGTGELFF

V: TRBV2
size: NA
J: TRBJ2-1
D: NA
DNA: TGTGCCACCTCCCCGGGACTTTACAATGAGCAGTTCTTC
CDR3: CATSPGLYNEQFF

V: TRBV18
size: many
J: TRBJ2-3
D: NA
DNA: TGTGCCAGCTCACCGATGGGGCGGGCCTCTAGCACAGATACGCAGTATTTT
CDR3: CASSPMGRASSTDTQYF

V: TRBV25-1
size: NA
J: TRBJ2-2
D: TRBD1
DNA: TGTGCCAGCAGTGGGACAGGGGAGGCAGGGGAGCTGTTTTTT
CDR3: CASSGTGEAGELFF

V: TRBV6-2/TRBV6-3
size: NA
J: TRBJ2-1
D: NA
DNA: TGTGCCAGCGGTTGGGCTAGCAGTAGGAATGAGCAGTTCTTC
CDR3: CASGWASSRNEQFF

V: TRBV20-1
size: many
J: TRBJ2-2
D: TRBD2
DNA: TGCAGTGCTAGGTCTAGCGGGGTTGGGACCGGGGAGCTGTTTTTT
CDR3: CSARSSGVGTGELFF

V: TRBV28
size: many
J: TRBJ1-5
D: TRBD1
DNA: TGTGCCAGCAGTCCCGGACAGGGAGAGATTCAGCCCCAGCATTTT
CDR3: CASSPGQGEIQPQHF

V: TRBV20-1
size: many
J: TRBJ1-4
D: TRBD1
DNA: TGCAGTGCTACCGGGACAGGACGCGAAAAACTGTTTTTT
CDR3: CSATGTGREKLFF

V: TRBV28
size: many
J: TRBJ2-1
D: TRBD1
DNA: TGTGCCAGCAGCTGGGACAGTAGCTCCTACAATGAGCAGTTCTTC
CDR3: CASSWDSSSYNEQFF

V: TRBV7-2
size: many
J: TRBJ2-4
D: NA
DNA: TGTGCCAGCAGCTTAGTTTCGGGGTTGCGGGACTTAGCCAAAAACATTCAGTACTTC
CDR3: CASSLVSGLRDLAKNIQYF

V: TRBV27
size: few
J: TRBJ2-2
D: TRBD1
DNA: TGTGCCAGCAGTTTAATTACAGGGGCCCCGAACACCGGGGAGCTGTTTTTT
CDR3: CASSLITGAPNTGELFF

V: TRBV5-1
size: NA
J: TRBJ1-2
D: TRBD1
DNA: TGCGCCAGCAGCCGGACAGGAGATATCTATGGCTACACCTTC
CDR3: CASSRTGDIYGYTF

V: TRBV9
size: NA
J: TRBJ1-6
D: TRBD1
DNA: TGTGCCAGCAGCAGAGGACAGGGGGCAAAGTCACCCCTCCACTTT
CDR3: CASSRGQGAKSPLHF

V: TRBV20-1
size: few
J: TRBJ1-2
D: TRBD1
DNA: TGCAGTGCTAGACTACAGGGGGCAGGCTATGGCTACACCTTC
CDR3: CSARLQGAGYGYTF

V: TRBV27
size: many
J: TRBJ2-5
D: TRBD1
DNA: TGTGCCAGCAGACCCGCGACAGGGTGGTTGGAGACCCAGTACTTC
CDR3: CASRPATGWLETQYF